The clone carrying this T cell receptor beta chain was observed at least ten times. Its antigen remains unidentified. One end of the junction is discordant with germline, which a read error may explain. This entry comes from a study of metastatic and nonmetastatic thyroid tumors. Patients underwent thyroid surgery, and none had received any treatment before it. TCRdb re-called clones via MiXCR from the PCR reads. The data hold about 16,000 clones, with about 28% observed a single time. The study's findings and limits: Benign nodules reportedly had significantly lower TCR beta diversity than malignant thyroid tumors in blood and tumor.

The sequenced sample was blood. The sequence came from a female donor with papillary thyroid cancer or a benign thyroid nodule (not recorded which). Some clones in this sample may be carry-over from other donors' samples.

CDR3 amino acids: CSARDMRGGLDAQYF. The CDR3 nucleotides read TGCAGTGCTAGAGATATGAGGGGGGGGCTAGATGCGCAGTATTTT. The gene calls are TRBV20-1 and TRBJ2-3, with D perhaps matching TRBD2 (7 bases). From germline, CDR1 is DFQATT and CDR2 SNEGSKA (reference sequence). This CDR3 has 15 amino acids.